This passage covers 11 T cell receptor beta chains from one sample sequenced in a study of esophageal squamous cell carcinoma under preoperative chemotherapy. MiXCR was run by TCRdb on the PCR reads, yielding one entry per CDR3 protein. This table has about 19,000 distinct CDR3 sequences, roughly 46% appearing once. Time point defined: after preoperative PTX-NDP chemotherapy. Sampling was carried out from a patient given preoperative chemotherapy. These receptors came from a human donor with esophageal squamous cell carcinoma. The donor label of this sample is uncertain.

This clonotype occurred a few times. J is TRBJ2-5 and V is TRBV4-1; D remains unclear. CDR1 MGHRA and CDR2 YSYEKL come from the germline V gene. V lost 4 bases and J lost 5, with 14 bases in between. This CDR3 spans 14 amino acids. The DNA for the CDR3 is TGCGCCAGCAGCCCAGGCGCAGGTGGGGAGACCCAGTACTTC. It specifies CASSPGAGGETQYF.

This clonotype was picked up a small number of times. The CDR3 spells CASSLVALAGASYEQYF. The DNA for the CDR3 is TGTGCCAGCAGCTTAGTTGCCCTAGCGGGTGCTTCCTACGAGCAGTACTTC. The chain joins TRBV7-2 to TRBJ2-7; 8 positions match TRBD2. The CDR3 has 17 residues. Germline CDR1 reads SGHTA; CDR2 reads FQGNSA. With 1 base clipped from V and 1 base from J, the junction kept 9 bases outside the gene matches.

Points on this clonotype: The conserved phenylalanine or tryptophan normally closing the CDR3 is absent here, so this likely arose from a read error. The limits of the CDR3 on the DNA are not certain, so only TCRdb's listed CDR3 is given. The chain has TRBV7-2 and TRBJ2-5. Germline V lookup: CDR1 SGHTA, CDR2 FQGNSA. Counting both end residues, the CDR3 totals 14 amino acids. Here the CDR3 reads CASSPTGDKETQHS.

The chain is built from TRBV10-3 and TRBJ2-5; D might be TRBD2 (6 bases). The assigned J gene may be wrong: the sequence end matches TRBJ2-7 better. Germline lookup yields CDR1 ENHRY and CDR2 SYGVKD. The CDR3 is 13 residues long. CDR3 residues: CAGGAGQVYEQYF. CDR3 sequence (DNA): TGTGCCGGAGGGGCAGGCCAGGTTTACGAGCAGTACTTC.

CDR3: CASSYHHGEQYF. The CDR3 nucleotides read TGTGCCAGCAGTTACCACCATGGGGAGCAGTACTTC. The V gene is TRBV6-8, the J gene TRBJ2-4; tentatively, D is TRBD2 (5 bases). The CDR3 has 12 residues. The V end was cut by 2 bases, the J end by 13 bases, with 12 bases between. Germline V gene data show CDR1 as MNHGY and CDR2 as SAAAGT.

The sample holds a few counts of this clonotype. The CDR3 bases are TGTGCCAGCAGCCCTACCGGGACACTTCACAATGAGCAGTACTTC. Its translation: CASSPTGTLHNEQYF. The chain has TRBV7-2 and TRBJ2-1, with D perhaps TRBD1 (6 bases). The J call may be faulty, since TRBJ2-7 better matches the DNA end. The CDR3 is 15 residues long. CDR1 and CDR2 from the germline V gene are SGHTA and FQGNSA.

This clonotype has just a few counts. The chain is built from TRBV7-3 and TRBJ2-5; D is perhaps TRBD1 (5 bases). Germline V lookup: CDR1 SGHTA, CDR2 FQGTGA. The CDR3 is 15 amino acids. V was pared by 2 bases and J by 0 bases, with 10 bases between. This CDR3 reads CASSLVQDNQETQYF. Written as DNA, the CDR3 is TGTGCCAGCAGCTTAGTGCAGGACAACCAAGAGACCCAGTACTTC.

This clonotype was picked up a small number of times. This rearrangement joins TRBV11-3 to TRBJ2-7; 8 bases match TRBD2. Trimming removed 5 bases from V and 2 bases from J; junction bases left unmatched: 8. The CDR3 runs to 15 residues. Germline lookup yields CDR1 SGHNT and CDR2 YENEEA. In DNA form, the CDR3 reads TGTGCCAGCAGCCCGAATTCGGGACTAGCCTACGAGCAGTACTTC. Amino acid sequence: CASSPNSGLAYEQYF.

This clonotype rates as medium-sized. The genes are TRBV12-3 or TRBV12-4 and TRBJ2-1, with a tentative D call TRBD1 (6 bases). This CDR3 comprises 16 residues. V was clipped by 2 bases and J by 3 bases, with 14 bases between them. Here the CDR3 DNA reads TGTGCCAGCAGTTTAAGACAGGCCAACCTCTACAATGAGCAGTTCTTC. Encoded protein: CASSLRQANLYNEQFF.

Concerning this clonotype itself: One junction end disagrees with the germline gene, perhaps due to a read error. The chain links TRBV10-2 to TRBJ2-3, with TRBD2 matching over 7 bases. The germline CDR1 and CDR2 sequences are WSHSY and SAAADI. The CDR3 sequence is 11 residues long. This CDR3 reads CASGRAHVLSF. DNA of the CDR3: TGCGCCAGCGGGAGGGCCCACGTCCTGTCTTTC.

This clonotype was detected a few times. This chain links TRBV7-2 with TRBJ1-6, with D unresolved. Germline lookup yields CDR1 SGHTA and CDR2 FQGNSA. The CDR3 has 14 amino acids. Trimming removed 1 base from V and 5 bases from J, with 6 bases in between. CDR3 sequence reads: CASSLGTDNSPLHF. The CDR3 DNA sequence: TGTGCCAGCAGCTTAGGGACGGATAATTCACCCCTCCACTTT.